The next 9 T cell receptor beta chains were all read from a single sample in a study of OX40 agonist ivuxolimab in advanced cancers. Receptors were amplified or captured by the immunoSEQ multiplex PCR assay. TCRdb holds this immuneACCESS table with in-frame rearrangements only. Some clones are missing; in checked studies, unresolved V genes explain under half, and the rest has no known cause. This sample gives some 150,000 clones in total; 90% of them show up just once. 0.9% to 1.2% of the sample is held by the ten biggest clonotypes. The source material was CD4+ or CD8+ T cells sorted from blood, sampled in a trial of the OX40 agonist ivuxolimab. These receptors were taken from an adult with an advanced solid tumor such as melanoma, head and neck, liver or kidney cancer.

The V call is TRBV30, the J call TRBJ2-4, with D possibly being TRBD2 (5 bases). Between the trimmed V and J ends, which lost 4 bases and 9 bases, there was a span of 10 bases. This CDR3 contains 11 residues. Looked up from germline, CDR1 is GTSNPN and CDR2 is SVGIG (reference sequence). CDR3 bases: TGTGCCTGGACCGGGGAAACCATTCAGTACTTC. Encoded protein: CAWTGETIQYF.

This chain joins TRBV18 and TRBJ1-1; D remains ambiguous. This CDR3 has 16 residues. Trimming pared 4 bases from V and 0 bases from J, leaving 15 bases between. Looked up from germline, CDR1 is KGHSH and CDR2 is LQKENI. CDR3 residues: CASSREGGNMNTEAFF. The CDR3 DNA follows: TGTGCCAGCTCACGGGAGGGAGGGAACATGAACACTGAAGCTTTCTTT.

About this clone itself: A junction boundary mismatches the germline segment, possibly from a read error. This specimen includes other DNA sequences encoding the same CDR3. V usage is TRBV9 and J usage is TRBJ2-2; 9 positions match TRBD2. The V gene's germline CDR1 is SGDLS and CDR2 YYNGEE. The CDR3 is made up of 16 amino acids. CDR3 in amino acids: CASSLTSAGGAGELFF. The CDR3 bases are TGTGCTAGCAGCCTTACCTCAGCGGGAGGAGCCGGGGAGCTGTTTTTT.

The chain recombines TRBV10-2 with TRBJ2-1; 9 nucleotides line up with TRBD2. Trimming at V came to 0 bases and at J to 9 bases, leaving 12 bases not matched to a gene. The CDR3 has 17 amino acids. Germline CDR1 WSHSY, CDR2 SAAADI. CDR3 protein: CASSESWFGGRGSEQFF. DNA of the CDR3: TGCGCCAGCAGTGAGTCGTGGTTTGGCGGGAGGGGGTCTGAGCAGTTCTTC.

V and J are TRBV18 and TRBJ2-5, with a weak D call TRBD1 (7 bases). Per germline, CDR1 KGHSH and CDR2 LQKENI. The germline V and J ends were trimmed by 3 bases and 1 base, with 15 bases remaining between them. The CDR3 runs to 16 residues. CDR3 loop: CASSPGGQFAQETQYF. CDR3 sequence (DNA): TGTGCCAGCTCACCGGGGGGACAGTTCGCCCAAGAGACCCAGTACTTC. The full variable domain, its missing parts supplied by reference TRBV18 and TRBJ2-5, is NAGVMQNPRHLVRRRGQEARLRCSPMKGHSHVYWYRQLPEEGLKFMVYLQKENIIDESGMPKERFSAEFPKEGPSILRIQQVVRGDSAAYFCASSPGGQFAQETQYFGPGTRLLVL.

The CDR3 here is CALGREMNTEAFF. CDR3 in DNA: TGTGCCCTCGGCAGGGAGATGAACACTGAAGCTTTCTTT. This chain joins TRBV30 and TRBJ1-1, with D possibly matching TRBD1 (5 bases). The CDR3 is 13 amino acids. Per germline, CDR1 GTSNPN and CDR2 SVGIG (reference sequence). The V and J ends lost 8 bases and 0 bases respectively, with 13 bases between them.

J is TRBJ2-3 and V is TRBV5-1; no clear D. Germline lookup yields CDR1 SGHRS and CDR2 YFSETQ. V dropped 0 bases and J dropped 0 bases, with 11 bases sitting between them. The CDR3 is made up of 16 amino acids. CDR3 in amino acids: CASSLGAGFSTDTQYF. The CDR3 DNA reads TGCGCCAGCAGCTTGGGCGCAGGTTTTAGCACAGATACGCAGTATTTT.

For the CDR3, the DNA is TGCGCCAGCAGCTCGACAGGGGGCAATGAAAAACTGTTTTTT. This gives the protein CASSSTGGNEKLFF. This sequence joins TRBV5-1 and TRBJ1-4; 10 bases line up with TRBD1. This CDR3 is built from 14 residues. Unmatched junction bases numbered 1, after V lost 3 bases and J lost 5 bases. CDR1 is SGHRS, CDR2 YFSETQ, per germline.

V gene TRBV9 combines with J gene TRBJ2-7; D possibly matches TRBD1 or TRBD2 (5 bases each). V lost 0 bases to trimming and J lost 4 bases, with 14 bases between them. Germline values: CDR1 SGDLS, CDR2 YYNGEE. The CDR3 has 15 residues. The CDR3 region has the DNA TGTGCCAGCAGCGTAGGGGACGGAGCGGCGTACGAGCAGTACTTC. It yields the protein CASSVGDGAAYEQYF.